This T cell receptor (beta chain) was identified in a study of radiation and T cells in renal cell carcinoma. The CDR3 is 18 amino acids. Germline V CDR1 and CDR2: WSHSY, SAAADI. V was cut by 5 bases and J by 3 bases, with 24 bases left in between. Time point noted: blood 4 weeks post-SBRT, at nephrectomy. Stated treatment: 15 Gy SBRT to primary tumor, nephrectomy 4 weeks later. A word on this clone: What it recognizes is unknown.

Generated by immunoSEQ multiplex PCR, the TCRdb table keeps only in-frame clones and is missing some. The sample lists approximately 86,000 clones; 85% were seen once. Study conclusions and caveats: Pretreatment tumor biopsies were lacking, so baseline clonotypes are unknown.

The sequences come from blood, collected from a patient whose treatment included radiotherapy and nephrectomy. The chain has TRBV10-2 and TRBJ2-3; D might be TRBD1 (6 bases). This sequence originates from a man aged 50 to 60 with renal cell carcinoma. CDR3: CASSPALGTHFSTDTQYF. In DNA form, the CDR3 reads TGCGCCAGCAGTCCCGCGCTCGGGACACACTTCTCTACAGATACGCAGTATTTT.